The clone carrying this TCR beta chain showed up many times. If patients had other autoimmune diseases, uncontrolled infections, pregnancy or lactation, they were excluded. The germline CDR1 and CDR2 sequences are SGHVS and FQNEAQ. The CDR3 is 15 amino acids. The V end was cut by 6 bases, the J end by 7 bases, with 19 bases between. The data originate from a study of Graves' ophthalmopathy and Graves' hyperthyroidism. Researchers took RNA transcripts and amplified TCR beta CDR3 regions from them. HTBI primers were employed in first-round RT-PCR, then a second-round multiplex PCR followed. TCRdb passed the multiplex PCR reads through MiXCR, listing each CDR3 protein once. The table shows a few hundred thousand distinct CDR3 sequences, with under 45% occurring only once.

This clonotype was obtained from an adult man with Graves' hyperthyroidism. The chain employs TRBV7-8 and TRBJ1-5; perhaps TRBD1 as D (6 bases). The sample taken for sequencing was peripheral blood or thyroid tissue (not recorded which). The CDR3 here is CASSHLEGGFQPQHF. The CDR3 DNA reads TGTGCCAGCAGTCATCTGGAGGGGGGTTTCCAGCCCCAGCATTTT.